This T cell receptor (beta chain) was obtained from a study of human T cells and chemical hapten exposure. Overall study context: How much TCR each sample yielded varied, mostly because pooled library volumes differed slightly.

This CDR3 has 14 residues. Trimming removed 8 bases from V and 0 bases from J; junction bases left unmatched: 5. The germline V gene encodes CDR1 SQVTM and CDR2 ANQGSEA. TCRdb recomputed calls from the RACE reads with MiXCR, one row per CDR3 protein. This sample yields some 170,000 distinct CDR3 sequences, of which roughly 25% are seen a single time; 2.1% belongs to the top ten. Noted time point: patch test 3, about 24 weeks after DPC sensitization. Treatment defined: therapeutic diphenylcyclopropenone sensitization with weekly scalp DPC. This clonotype came up a few times. Sample: whole blood, taken in connection with sensitization to the hapten diphenylcyclopropenone (DPC). The chain employs TRBV29-1 and TRBJ2-3, with 10 nucleotides matching TRBD2. The source of this sequence is a woman aged 18 to 35 with alopecia areata. Some clones in this sample may be carry-over from other donors' samples. CDR3 DNA sequence: TGCAGCACAATAGCGGGGGGTAGCACAGATACGCAGTATTTT. It encodes CSTIAGGSTDTQYF.